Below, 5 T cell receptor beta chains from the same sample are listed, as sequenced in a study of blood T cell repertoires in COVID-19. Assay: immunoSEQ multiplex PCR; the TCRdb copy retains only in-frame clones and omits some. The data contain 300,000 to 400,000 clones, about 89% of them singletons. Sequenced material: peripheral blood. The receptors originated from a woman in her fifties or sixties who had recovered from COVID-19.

The CDR3 loop is CASSFPTGGGETQYF. The CDR3, as DNA: TGCGCCAGCAGCTTCCCCACAGGGGGGGGAGAGACCCAGTACTTC. V gene TRBV5-1 combines with J gene TRBJ2-5, with D possibly TRBD1 on 8 matching bases. This CDR3 region has 15 residues. The germline CDR1 and CDR2 sequences are SGHRS and YFSETQ. The V gene lost 2 bases and the J gene lost 4 bases, with 15 bases spanning the gap. Drawing the rest from reference TRBV5-1 and TRBJ2-5, the complete variable domain is KAGVTQTPRYLIKTRGQQVTLSCSPISGHRSVSWYQQTPGQGLQFLFEYFSETQRNKGNFPGRFSGRQFSNSRSEMNVSTLELGDSALYLCASSFPTGGGETQYFGPGTRLLVL.

CDR3 DNA sequence: TGTGCCACCAGAGAGAATCGGGACTCCTACGAGCAGTACTTC. Its translation: CATRENRDSYEQYF. The chain recombines TRBV6-5 with TRBJ2-7; the D gene is possibly TRBD2 (5 bases). CDR1 and CDR2 (germline): MNHEY, SVGAGI. CDR3 length: 14 amino acids. Trimming cost V 10 bases and J 0 bases, with 16 bases left between them.

CDR3 nucleotides: TGTGCCACCAGCAGAGCGGGACTTCAAAATGAAAAACTGTTTTTT. Translated, it gives CATSRAGLQNEKLFF. The V gene is TRBV15, the J gene TRBJ1-4; tentatively, D is TRBD1 (5 bases). CDR3 length: 15 residues. V shed 1 base and J shed 5 bases, with 11 bases lying between them. Per the germline V gene, CDR1 is LNHNV and CDR2 is YYDKDF (reference sequence).

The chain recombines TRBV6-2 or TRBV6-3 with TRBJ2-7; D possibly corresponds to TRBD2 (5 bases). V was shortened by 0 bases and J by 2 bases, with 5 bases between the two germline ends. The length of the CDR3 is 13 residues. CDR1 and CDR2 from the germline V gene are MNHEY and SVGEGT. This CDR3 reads CASSYSSAYEQYF. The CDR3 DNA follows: TGTGCCAGCAGTTACTCTAGCGCCTACGAGCAGTACTTC.

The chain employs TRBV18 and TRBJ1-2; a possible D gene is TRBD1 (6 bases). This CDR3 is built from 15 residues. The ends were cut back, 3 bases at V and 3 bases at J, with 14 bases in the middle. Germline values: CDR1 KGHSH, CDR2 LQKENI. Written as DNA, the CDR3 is TGTGCCAGCTCACCGATTCTTGGGGGCGACTATGGCTACACCTTC. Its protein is CASSPILGGDYGYTF.